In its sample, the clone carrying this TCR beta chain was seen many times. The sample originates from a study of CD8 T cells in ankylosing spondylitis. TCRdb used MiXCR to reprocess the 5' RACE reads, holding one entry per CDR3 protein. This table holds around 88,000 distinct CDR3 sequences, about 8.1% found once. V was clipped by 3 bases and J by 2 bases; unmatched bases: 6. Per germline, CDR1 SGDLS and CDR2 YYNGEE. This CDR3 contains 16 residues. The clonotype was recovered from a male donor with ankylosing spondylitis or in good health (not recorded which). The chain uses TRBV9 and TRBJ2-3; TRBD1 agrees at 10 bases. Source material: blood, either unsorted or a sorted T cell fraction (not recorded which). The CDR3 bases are TGTGCCAGCAGCGCCGACAGGGGGCAGGTCACAGATACGCAGTATTTT. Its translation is CASSADRGQVTDTQYF. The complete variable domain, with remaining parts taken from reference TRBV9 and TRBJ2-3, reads DSGVTQTPKHLITATGQRVTLRCSPRSGDLSVYWYQQSLDQGLQFLIQYYNGEERAKGNILERFSAQQFPDLHSELNLSSLELGDSALYFCASSADRGQVTDTQYFGPGTRLTVL.